The entry below describes one T cell receptor beta chain. These data are taken from a study of blood T cell repertoires in COVID-19. Profiling relied on immunoSEQ multiplex PCR, and the TCRdb table lists in-frame clones only, not all of them. The sample has about 150,000 clones, about 86% seen once. This receptor was obtained from a man aged 50 or older who had recovered from COVID-19. Sequenced: PBMCs or T cells enriched from blood (not recorded which).

The CDR3 is CASSPLGGSNTGELFF. Here the CDR3 DNA reads TGTGCCAGCAGCCCGCTCGGGGGGAGTAACACCGGGGAGCTGTTTTTT. The chain has TRBV7-3 and TRBJ2-2, with TRBD2 identical over 7 bases. With V trimmed by 5 bases and J by 2 bases, 8 bases remained unmatched. Germline V CDR1 and CDR2: SGHTA, FQGTGA. The CDR3 has 16 residues.